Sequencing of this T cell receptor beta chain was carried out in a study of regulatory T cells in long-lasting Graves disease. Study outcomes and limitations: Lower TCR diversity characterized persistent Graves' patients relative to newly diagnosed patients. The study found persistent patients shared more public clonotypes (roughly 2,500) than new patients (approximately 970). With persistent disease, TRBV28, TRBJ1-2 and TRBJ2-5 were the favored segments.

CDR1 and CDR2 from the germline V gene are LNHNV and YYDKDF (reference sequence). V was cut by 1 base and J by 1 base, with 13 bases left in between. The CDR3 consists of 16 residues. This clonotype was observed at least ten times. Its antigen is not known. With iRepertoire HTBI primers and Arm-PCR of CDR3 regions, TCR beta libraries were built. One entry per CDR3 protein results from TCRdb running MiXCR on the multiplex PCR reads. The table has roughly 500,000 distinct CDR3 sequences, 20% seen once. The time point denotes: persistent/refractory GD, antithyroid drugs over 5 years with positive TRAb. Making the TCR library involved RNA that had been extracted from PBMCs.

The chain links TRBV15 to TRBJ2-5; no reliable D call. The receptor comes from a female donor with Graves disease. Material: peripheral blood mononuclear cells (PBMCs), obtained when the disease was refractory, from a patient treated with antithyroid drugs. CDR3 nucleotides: TGTGCCACCAGCAGAGCGGTCCTAGTTAGCCAAGAGACCCAGTACTTC. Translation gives CATSRAVLVSQETQYF.